The clone carrying this TCR beta chain was counted a single time. Antigen unknown. These data belong to a study of T cell responses to AZD1222 COVID-19 vaccine. Study-level background: The study pooled second doses at about 4 or about 12 weeks.

Study results and limitations: With two AZD1222 doses given, Spike-specific TCR breadth and depth both rose. Mostly white British, mostly female donors; authors suggested clonal diversity may be underestimated.

Some clones are missing from TCRdb's copy, which holds only in-frame ones; the method was immunoSEQ multiplex PCR. The sample has roughly 120,000 clones, 85% to 95% seen once. The TCR sequence derives from an adult in good health. The source was peripheral blood, collected on day 0 of AZD1222 vaccination.

The CDR3 is CASSPRGQREAFF. Written as DNA, the CDR3 is TGTGCCAGCAGCCCCCGGGGGCAGCGGGAAGCTTTCTTT. J is TRBJ1-1 and V is TRBV3-1 (or the pseudogene TRBV3-2); D possibly corresponds to TRBD1 (6 bases). The CDR3 is 13 residues long. Trimming removed 4 bases from V and 8 bases from J, with 14 bases in between. CDR1 is LGHDT and CDR2 is YNNKEL in the germline V gene (reference sequence).